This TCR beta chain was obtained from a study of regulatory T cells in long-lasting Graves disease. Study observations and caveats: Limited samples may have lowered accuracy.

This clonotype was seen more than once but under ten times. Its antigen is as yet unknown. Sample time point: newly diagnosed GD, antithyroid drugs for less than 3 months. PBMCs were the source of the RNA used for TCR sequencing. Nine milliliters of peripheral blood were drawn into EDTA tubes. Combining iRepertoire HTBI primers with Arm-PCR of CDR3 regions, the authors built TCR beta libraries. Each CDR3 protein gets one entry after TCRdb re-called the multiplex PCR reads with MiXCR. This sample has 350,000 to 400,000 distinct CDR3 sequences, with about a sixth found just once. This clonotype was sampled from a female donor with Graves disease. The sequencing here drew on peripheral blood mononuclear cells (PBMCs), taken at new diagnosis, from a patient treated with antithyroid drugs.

CDR3 amino acids: CASSQVVNEQFF. In DNA, the CDR3 is TGTGCCAGCAGCCAAGTGGTCAATGAGCAGTTCTTC. The genes are TRBV3-1 and TRBJ2-1; D is unresolved. The V end lost 1 base, the J end lost 6 bases, and 4 bases lay between the germline ends. The CDR3 runs 12 residues. CDR1 and CDR2 (germline): LGHDT, YNNKEL (reference sequence).